The next 8 T cell receptor beta chains were all read from a single sample in a study of technical replicates of blood from a handful of donors. Profiling relied on immunoSEQ multiplex PCR, and the TCRdb table lists in-frame clones only, not all of them. This sample has around 54,000 clones, with 90% to 97% found just once. The sequenced sample consisted of T cells isolated from PBMCs. These receptors came from a human donor in good health.

This clone appeared a single time. This rearrangement joins TRBV4-3 to TRBJ1-1, with TRBD1 matching over 7 bases. Germline V gene data show CDR1 as LGHNA and CDR2 as YSLEER. The V segment lost 4 bases and the J segment 3 bases; nucleotides outside the gene matches: 5. The CDR3 is 14 amino acids. This chain's CDR3 is CASSLLDRDTEAFF. DNA for the CDR3: TGCGCCAGCAGCCTACTAGACAGGGACACTGAAGCTTTCTTT.

The sample holds one count of this clone. This sequence joins TRBV25-1 and TRBJ1-2, with 8 bases aligning to TRBD1. The CDR3 spans 13 residues. In germline, CDR1 is MGHDK, CDR2 SYGVNS. Trimming cost V 3 bases and J 5 bases; bases outside gene matches: 2. CDR3 in amino acids: CASSEGTGYGYTF. The CDR3 nucleotides read TGTGCCAGCAGTGAGGGGACAGGATATGGCTACACCTTC.

The CDR3 DNA is TGCAGTGCTACCCTCCTAGGTGTGCAGTACTTC. Its translation: CSATLLGVQYF. The V gene is TRBV20-1, the J gene TRBJ2-7; the D is unclear. In germline, CDR1 is DFQATT, CDR2 SNEGSKA (reference sequence). This CDR3 is 11 amino acids long. V dropped 4 bases and J dropped 9 bases, with 13 bases sitting between them.

V is TRBV19 and J is TRBJ2-1; a weak D match, TRBD1 (6 bases). The V and J ends lost 4 bases and 0 bases respectively, with 13 bases between them. The CDR3 extends over 16 amino acids. CDR1 is LNHDA, CDR2 SQIVND, per germline (reference sequence). CDR3 in amino acids: CASSTPGHSSYNEQFF. In DNA form, the CDR3 reads TGTGCCAGTAGTACCCCGGGACATAGCTCCTACAATGAGCAGTTCTTC.

The chain couples TRBV2 to TRBJ2-7; 8 bases map to TRBD2. The CDR3 runs to 15 residues. Trimming removed 5 bases from V and 3 bases from J; junction bases left unmatched: 9. The germline CDR1 and CDR2 sequences are SNHLY and FYNNEI. The DNA for the CDR3 is TGTGCCAGCAGTCCGCCGGGACTAGTTATCTACGAGCAGTACTTC. Its protein is CASSPPGLVIYEQYF. The whole variable domain, filled in from reference TRBV2 and TRBJ2-7, reads EPEVTQTPSHQVTQMGQEVILRCVPISNHLYFYWYRQILGQKVEFLVSFYNNEISEKSEIFDDQFSVERPDGSNFTLKIRSTKLEDSAMYFCASSPPGLVIYEQYFGPGTRLTVT.

The chain uses TRBV27 and TRBJ2-1; 10 bases are a match to TRBD2. The CDR3 contains 15 residues. Trimming cost V 5 bases and J 8 bases; bases outside gene matches: 9. Germline CDR1 and CDR2: MNHEY and SMNVEV (reference sequence). The CDR3 bases are TGTGCCAGCAGTGGTTCTAGCGGGAGTTTCGATGAGCAGTTCTTC. Protein sequence: CASSGSSGSFDEQFF.

V is TRBV5-5 and J is TRBJ1-1, with 8 bases matching TRBD1. Germline V lookup: CDR1 SGHKS, CDR2 YYEKEE (reference sequence). The CDR3 is 18 amino acids. J was trimmed by 5 bases and V by 0 bases; bases with no gene match: 15. The CDR3 DNA follows: TGTGCCAGCAGCTTGGACCCCGACAGGGGATGGGTGGGAACTGAAGCTTTCTTT. The encoded protein is CASSLDPDRGWVGTEAFF.

The rearrangement links TRBV21-1 to TRBJ1-5. TRBV21-1 is a known pseudogene. This CDR3 spans 13 amino acids. The CDR3 sequence is CASSNGGNQPQHF. The CDR3 bases are TGTGCCAGCAGCAACGGAGGGAATCAGCCCCAGCATTTT.